The 31 T cell receptor beta chains listed next were all sequenced from one sample in a study of vaccination effects on CD4 cells after COVID-19. This table comes from immunoSEQ multiplex PCR, and its TCRdb copy is limited to in-frame clones, with some not included. The top ten hold under 15% of the sample, which has tens of thousands of clones, 55% to 75% seen once. These receptors' targets are unknown. Viral peptide pools were used in the ViraFEST assay to expand antigen-specific CD4+ T cells, and sequencing came afterward. Subsequent to less than twelve days of culture, CD4+ T cells were isolated. Vaccinated recipients, who were negative for nucleocapsid antibodies, had no history of SARS-CoV-2 infection. Material: CD4+ T cells from PBMCs cultured with HCoV-OC43 spike peptides, obtained before COVID-19 vaccination. Subset in this sample: HCoV-OC43 spike overlapping peptide pool stimulation. Every receptor here comes from a human donor who received a COVID-19 vaccine.

This chain uses TRBV6-1 with TRBJ1-2; D possibly corresponds to TRBD1 (5 bases). CDR1 and CDR2 from the germline V gene are MNHNS and SASEGT. The CDR3 loop spans 15 amino acids. V dropped 1 base and J dropped 8 bases, with 17 bases sitting between them. CDR3 DNA sequence: TGTGCCAGCAGTGAAGAAGGAGGGGTGCGGGGAGGCTACACCTTC. Protein: CASSEEGGVRGGYTF.

The rearrangement joins TRBV7-9 to TRBJ1-2; D is unresolved. CDR3 length equals 13 residues. The V gene's germline CDR1 is SEHNR and CDR2 FQNEAQ (reference sequence). Deletions cut 3 bases from V and 6 bases from J, with 11 bases between. CDR3 sequence: CASSFSVGDGYTF. The CDR3 DNA reads as TGTGCCAGCAGCTTTTCGGTCGGGGATGGCTACACCTTC.

V is TRBV19 and J is TRBJ1-2, with 10 bases fitting TRBD1. The CDR3 covers 13 residues. V shed 4 bases and J 5 bases; nucleotides not matched to a gene: 1. The V gene's germline CDR1 is LNHDA and CDR2 SQIVND (reference sequence). CDR3 sequence: CASSTGQGYGYTF. CDR3 bases: TGTGCCAGTAGTACGGGACAGGGGTATGGCTACACCTTC.

The genes are TRBV10-1 and TRBJ2-3; TRBD2 might be the D (5 bases). The ends were cut back, 2 bases at V and 2 bases at J, with 14 bases in the middle. This CDR3 has 16 residues. The germline V gene has CDR1 WNHNN and CDR2 SYGVQD (reference sequence). CDR3 in amino acids: CASSEEDNLATDTQYF. The CDR3 nucleotides read TGCGCCAGCAGTGAGGAGGATAACCTAGCCACAGATACGCAGTATTTT.

This clone occurred a few times. The chain combines TRBV14 with TRBJ1-5, with D perhaps matching TRBD1 (6 bases). The length of the CDR3 is 13 residues. The V gene's germline CDR1 is SGHDN and CDR2 FVKESK. V lost 5 bases and J 5 bases, leaving 10 bases between the germline ends. The chain's CDR3 is CASSRGDYQPQHF. The CDR3 DNA reads TGTGCCAGCAGCAGGGGGGACTATCAGCCCCAGCATTTT. The whole variable domain, filled in from reference TRBV14 and TRBJ1-5, reads EAGVTQFPSHSVIEKGQTVTLRCDPISGHDNLYWYRRVMGKEIKFLLHFVKESKQDESGMPNNRFLAERTGGTYSTLKVQPAELEDSGVYFCASSRGDYQPQHFGDGTRLSIL.

The chain combines TRBV6-5 with TRBJ1-5; 8 bases are shared with TRBD1. The CDR3 runs to 14 residues. Unmatched junction bases numbered 4, after V lost 6 bases and J lost 3 bases. Germline V gene lookup returns CDR1 MNHEY and CDR2 SVGAGI. For the CDR3, the DNA is TGTGCCAGCAGGGCAGGGGGCAACAATCAGCCCCAGCATTTT. It specifies CASRAGGNNQPQHF.

V is TRBV12-3 or TRBV12-4 and J is TRBJ2-7, with 8 bases aligning to TRBD1. The junction had 5 bases not matched to a gene; V was cut back by 6 bases and J by 4 bases. The CDR3 consists of 13 residues. The CDR3, as DNA: TGTGCCAGCAGGCGAACAGGGGGATACGAGCAGTACTTC. This encodes CASRRTGGYEQYF.

CDR3 sequence: CASSPRSLATNEKLFF. The DNA of the CDR3 is TGTGCCAGCTCACCACGGAGCTTAGCAACTAATGAAAAACTGTTTTTT. V and J are TRBV18 and TRBJ1-4, with unresolved D. The length of the CDR3 is 16 residues. Per germline, CDR1 KGHSH and CDR2 LQKENI. Between the trimmed V and J ends, which lost 1 base and 0 bases, there was a span of 9 bases.

The V gene is TRBV4-2, the J gene TRBJ2-1, with D possibly matching TRBD2 (5 bases). The CDR3 length is 12 residues. Deletions cut 4 bases from V and 10 bases from J, with 11 bases between. Germline V gene data show CDR1 as LGHNA and CDR2 as YNFKEQ. CDR3 region: CASSPLGSEQFF. CDR3 coding DNA: TGTGCCAGCAGCCCCCTTGGGAGCGAGCAGTTCTTC.

CDR3: CASSLGQYNEQFF. The CDR3 DNA reads as TGCGCCAGCAGCTTGGGCCAGTACAATGAGCAGTTCTTC. The chain carries TRBV5-1 and TRBJ2-1; no definite D call. Germline loops: CDR1 SGHRS, CDR2 YFSETQ. The CDR3 loop spans 13 amino acids. V lost 0 bases to trimming and J lost 4 bases, with 5 bases between them.

The J gene is TRBJ1-2, the V gene TRBV18; 7 nucleotides align to TRBD1. CDR1 is KGHSH, CDR2 LQKENI, per germline. V shed 4 bases, J shed 8 bases, and the junction held 7 bases outside the gene matches. The CDR3 covers 13 residues. The CDR3 spells CASSRQGLAGYTF. CDR3 DNA sequence: TGTGCCAGCTCACGACAGGGTTTGGCCGGCTACACCTTC.

The chain has TRBV6-2 or TRBV6-3 and TRBJ2-5, with TRBD2 matching 10 bases. CDR1 MNHEY and CDR2 SVGEGT come from the germline V gene. V shed 0 bases and J 4 bases; nucleotides not matched to a gene: 17. The CDR3 totals 20 residues. Written as DNA, the CDR3 is TGTGCCAGCAGTTACTCGACGAGGGATAGCGGGGGGAATCTAGGAGAGACCCAGTACTTC. As protein: CASSYSTRDSGGNLGETQYF.

This clone was detected a few times. The chain uses TRBV30 and TRBJ1-2; the D is unclear. Germline loops: CDR1 GTSNPN, CDR2 SVGIG (reference sequence). V lost 1 base and J lost 7, with 4 bases in between. The CDR3 is 10 amino acids. CDR3 sequence: CAWSGGGYTF. CDR3 bases: TGTGCCTGGAGTGGAGGTGGCTACACCTTC.

The chain couples TRBV11-2 to TRBJ2-7, with 8 bases aligning to TRBD1. V shed 0 bases, J shed 4 bases, and the junction held 8 bases outside the gene matches. The germline gives CDR1 SGHAT, CDR2 FQNNGV. The CDR3 contains 16 residues. The chain's CDR3 is CASSLEGQVGIYEQYF. The CDR3 DNA reads TGTGCCAGCAGCTTAGAGGGACAGGTGGGAATATACGAGCAGTACTTC.

In its sample, this clone was seen a few times. This rearrangement joins TRBV15 to TRBJ1-5, with 9 nucleotides matching TRBD1. The CDR3 consists of 18 residues. Germline V gives CDR1 LNHNV, CDR2 YYDKDF (reference sequence). V gave up 0 bases and J gave up 2 bases; unmatched junction bases: 8. The CDR3 nucleotides are TGTGCCACCAGCAGAGATTCTCCGGGACAGGGCCGCAATCAGCCCCAGCATTTT. Translating gives CATSRDSPGQGRNQPQHF. Complete variable domain (other parts from reference TRBV15 and TRBJ1-5): DAMVIQNPRYQVTQFGKPVTLSCSQTLNHNVMYWYQQKSSQAPKLLFHYYDKDFNNEADTPDNFQSRRPNTSFCFLDIRSPGLGDTAMYLCATSRDSPGQGRNQPQHFGDGTRLSIL.

The chain has TRBV6-1 and TRBJ1-3; weak D call: TRBD1 (6 bases). Trimming left V 4 bases short and J 0 bases short, with 13 bases between. The germline CDR1 and CDR2 sequences are MNHNS and SASEGT. This CDR3 contains 16 residues. The CDR3: CASSVLRDTSGNTIYF. CDR3 in DNA: TGTGCCAGCAGTGTCCTCCGGGACACCTCTGGAAACACCATATATTTT.

The chain is built from TRBV9 and TRBJ1-1; TRBD1 matches 7 bases. The CDR3 sequence is 16 residues long. CDR1 is SGDLS and CDR2 is YYNGEE in the germline V gene. With V trimmed by 0 bases and J by 0 bases, 5 bases remained unmatched. The CDR3 here is CASSVARGTMNTEAFF. The CDR3, as DNA: TGTGCCAGCAGCGTAGCCAGGGGGACCATGAACACTGAAGCTTTCTTT.

The V gene is TRBV9, the J gene TRBJ1-1, with D possibly TRBD1 on 6 matching bases. This CDR3 contains 12 residues. CDR1 and CDR2 from the germline V gene are SGDLS and YYNGEE. The germline V and J ends were trimmed by 5 bases and 8 bases, with 13 bases remaining between them. The CDR3 coding sequence is TGTGCCAGCAGTCCAGGGGCACTCGAAGCTTTCTTT. It yields the protein CASSPGALEAFF.

The chain joins TRBV6-4 to TRBJ2-1, with D possibly matching TRBD1 (5 bases). CDR3 length equals 15 residues. V was trimmed by 2 bases and J by 6 bases, leaving 14 bases between them. Germline assignment: CDR1 MRHNA and CDR2 SNTAGT. The CDR3 spells CASSDPGEGANEQFF. In nucleotides, the CDR3 is TGTGCCAGCAGTGACCCCGGTGAAGGGGCCAATGAGCAGTTCTTC.

Remarks on this clone: Other DNA sequences within the sample encode an identical CDR3. The chain links TRBV3-1 (or the pseudogene TRBV3-2) to TRBJ2-2; D call uncertain. Germline V gene data show CDR1 as LGHDT and CDR2 as YNNKEL (reference sequence). The CDR3 is 14 amino acids. Trimming pared 0 bases from V and 5 bases from J, leaving 7 bases between. The CDR3 loop is CASSQDQGTGELFF. In nucleotides, the CDR3 is TGTGCCAGCAGCCAAGATCAAGGTACCGGGGAGCTGTTTTTT.

The genes are TRBV2 and TRBJ1-2, with 8 nucleotides matching TRBD1. Germline values: CDR1 SNHLY, CDR2 FYNNEI. The CDR3 covers 13 residues. J was trimmed by 6 bases and V by 5 bases; bases with no gene match: 5. The CDR3 loop is CASSYRGLDGYTF. The CDR3 region has the DNA TGTGCCAGCAGTTACAGGGGGTTGGATGGCTACACCTTC.

The chain couples TRBV7-9 to TRBJ2-5, with 7 bases fitting TRBD2. The germline gives CDR1 SEHNR, CDR2 FQNEAQ (reference sequence). The trim removed 1 base at V and 3 bases at J, leaving 5 bases unmatched. This CDR3 has 15 residues. CDR3 sequence reads: CASSLEGTIKETQYF. As DNA, the CDR3 is TGTGCCAGCAGCTTAGAAGGGACTATCAAAGAGACCCAGTACTTC.

CDR3 loop: CAWSYGQNQPQHF. CDR3 bases: TGTGCCTGGAGTTACGGACAAAATCAGCCCCAGCATTTT. V and J are TRBV30 and TRBJ1-5, with D possibly being TRBD1 (5 bases). The ends were cut back, 2 bases at V and 4 bases at J, with 9 bases in the middle. This CDR3 is 13 amino acids long. The germline gives CDR1 GTSNPN, CDR2 SVGIG (reference sequence).

V is TRBV9 and J is TRBJ2-7; possible D gene TRBD1, 6 bases. This CDR3 region has 14 residues. V gave up 4 bases and J gave up 2 bases, with 13 bases separating them. Germline CDR1 is SGDLS and CDR2 is YYNGEE. In nucleotides, the CDR3 is TGTGCCAGCAGCCCTACTGGACAGACCTACGAGCAGTACTTC. This translates into CASSPTGQTYEQYF.

The J gene is TRBJ2-7, the V gene TRBV27; D may be TRBD2 (5 bases). V was trimmed by 1 base and J by 2 bases, leaving 12 bases between them. The CDR3 is made up of 15 amino acids. Germline CDR1 and CDR2: MNHEY and SMNVEV (reference sequence). In DNA form, the CDR3 reads TGTGCCAGCAGTTTATATGGGAGTTCCGCCTACGAGCAGTACTTC. It encodes CASSLYGSSAYEQYF.

The chain links TRBV10-1 to TRBJ2-5; 7 nucleotides align to TRBD2. Trimming took 0 bases from V and 2 from J; bases not matched to a gene: 9. Germline V CDR1 and CDR2: WNHNN, SYGVQD (reference sequence). This CDR3 has 17 amino acids. The CDR3 nucleotides are TGCGCCAGCAGTGAGTCGCCAGCGGGAACCTCACAAGAGACCCAGTACTTC. Encoded protein: CASSESPAGTSQETQYF.

The J gene is TRBJ1-6, the V gene TRBV2; the D is unclear. V dropped 7 bases and J dropped 6 bases, with 16 bases sitting between them. Per germline, CDR1 SNHLY and CDR2 FYNNEI. The CDR3 covers 15 residues. CDR3 sequence (DNA): TGTGCCAGCACCCGGACTGATCTGCCTAATTCACCCCTCCACTTT. Amino acids: CASTRTDLPNSPLHF.

The chain carries TRBV10-2 and TRBJ2-5, with 11 bases matching TRBD2. Germline trimming cut 6 bases from V and 3 bases from J; bases unmatched to any gene: 3. This CDR3 region has 14 residues. The germline V gene has CDR1 WSHSY and CDR2 SAAADI. The CDR3 spells CASRKTSGEETQYF. The CDR3 bases are TGCGCCAGCAGAAAGACTAGCGGGGAAGAGACCCAGTACTTC.

The rearrangement links TRBV6-5 to TRBJ1-5, with D maybe TRBD1 (5 bases). V was pared by 6 bases and J by 2 bases, with 14 bases between. CDR3 length: 15 residues. Germline lookup yields CDR1 MNHEY and CDR2 SVGAGI. The CDR3 is CASRRQSGGNQPQHF. The CDR3, as DNA: TGTGCCAGCAGACGACAGTCCGGGGGCAATCAGCCCCAGCATTTT.

This chain connects TRBV5-1 to TRBJ2-7; D perhaps matches TRBD1 (5 bases). In germline, CDR1 is SGHRS, CDR2 YFSETQ. V lost 0 bases to trimming and J lost 2 bases, with 6 bases between them. This CDR3 comprises 13 residues. CDR3 sequence (DNA): TGCGCCAGCAGCTTGGACAGGCCCTACGAGCAGTACTTC. It specifies CASSLDRPYEQYF.

V gene TRBV2 combines with J gene TRBJ2-1; weak D call: TRBD2 (6 bases). This CDR3 is 15 amino acids long. V was trimmed by 6 bases and J by 10 bases, leaving 22 bases between them. The germline V gene encodes CDR1 SNHLY and CDR2 FYNNEI. CDR3 nucleotides: TGTGCCAGCAGGGCTCGGGACTCCTCACGGGGGGAGCAGTTCTTC. Protein sequence: CASRARDSSRGEQFF. Combining the CDR3 with reference TRBV2 and TRBJ2-1 gives the whole variable domain EPEVTQTPSHQVTQMGQEVILRCVPISNHLYFYWYRQILGQKVEFLVSFYNNEISEKSEIFDDQFSVERPDGSNFTLKIRSTKLEDSAMYFCASRARDSSRGEQFFGPGTRLTVL.